The 13 T cell receptor beta chains below were found in one sample sequenced in a study of blood T cell repertoires in COVID-19. Assay: immunoSEQ multiplex PCR; the TCRdb copy retains only in-frame clones and omits some. In the table there are about 82,000 clones, around 88% of which are singletons. Material: peripheral blood. All receptors derive from an older woman with acute or convalescent COVID-19.

The V call is TRBV9, the J call TRBJ2-5, with a possible D match to TRBD2 (6 bases). The CDR3 is made up of 15 amino acids. The V and J ends lost 3 bases and 7 bases respectively, with 19 bases between them. CDR1 is SGDLS, CDR2 YYNGEE, per germline. The CDR3 region is CASSDGTHTRGTQYF. The DNA for the CDR3 is TGTGCCAGCAGCGACGGGACTCACACCCGGGGGACCCAGTACTTC.

V is TRBV7-6 and J is TRBJ2-1, with TRBD2 matching over 11 bases. CDR3 length: 17 amino acids. The V gene end was trimmed by 5 bases and the J gene end by 7 bases; junction bases not matched to a gene: 13. Germline V gives CDR1 SGHVS, CDR2 FNYEAQ. The CDR3: CASSEPGGTSGQNEQFF. Written as DNA, the CDR3 is TGTGCCAGCAGCGAACCCGGAGGGACTAGCGGCCAAAATGAGCAGTTCTTC.

V usage is TRBV29-1 and J usage is TRBJ2-3, with D perhaps TRBD2 (7 bases). Germline values: CDR1 SQVTM, CDR2 ANQGSEA. The CDR3 is 14 residues long. With 4 bases removed from V and 0 bases from J, the gap between germline ends came to 11 bases. DNA of the CDR3: TGCAGCGTTGTTGAGGGGGGGAGCACAGATACGCAGTATTTT. It encodes CSVVEGGSTDTQYF.

This clone has only a few counts. The V gene is TRBV11-3, the J gene TRBJ1-3; maybe TRBD1 (5 bases). The V end was cut by 5 bases, the J end by 4 bases, with 18 bases between. The germline V gene has CDR1 SGHNT and CDR2 YENEEA. The CDR3 totals 16 residues. Here the CDR3 DNA reads TGTGCCAGCAGCCCGCCGTGGGCAGGGTTCGGAAACACCATATATTTT. Amino acid sequence: CASSPPWAGFGNTIYF.

This clone was counted between two and nine times. The chain recombines TRBV4-3 with TRBJ1-2, with D tentatively TRBD1 (6 bases). This CDR3 contains 16 residues. Germline values: CDR1 LGHNA, CDR2 YSLEER. V lost 1 base and J lost 4, with 16 bases in between. In nucleotides, the CDR3 is TGCGCCAGCAGCCAAGCCAGGGAGGGGGAGACCTATGGCTACACCTTC. Translated, it gives CASSQAREGETYGYTF.

This clone turned up a few times. The chain is built from TRBV24-1 and TRBJ2-5; 8 bases are shared with TRBD1. Germline values: CDR1 KGHDR, CDR2 SFDVKD. With V trimmed by 7 bases and J by 2 bases, 8 bases remained unmatched. CDR3 length: 15 residues. CDR3: CATSGAGTGQETQYF. The CDR3 DNA sequence: TGTGCCACCAGCGGCGCGGGGACAGGTCAAGAGACCCAGTACTTC.

The chain has TRBV24-1 and TRBJ1-5, with D possibly TRBD1 on 5 matching bases. CDR1 KGHDR and CDR2 SFDVKD come from the germline V gene. V gave up 3 bases and J gave up 0 bases, with 11 bases separating them. The CDR3 extends over 16 amino acids. CDR3: CATSDPRVGSNQPQHF. In DNA, the CDR3 is TGTGCCACCAGTGATCCCAGGGTGGGTAGCAATCAGCCCCAGCATTTT.

The chain uses TRBV7-2 and TRBJ1-2; 7 nucleotides line up with TRBD1. This CDR3 region has 14 residues. Germline assignment: CDR1 SGHTA and CDR2 FQGNSA. The junction had 11 bases not matched to a gene; V was cut back by 5 bases and J by 8 bases. The CDR3 sequence: CASSGQGGVEGYTF. The DNA for the CDR3 is TGTGCCAGCAGCGGCCAAGGGGGCGTTGAAGGCTACACCTTC.

The CDR3 spells CASRWRADSNQPQHF. CDR3 coding DNA: TGTGCCAGCAGGTGGAGGGCCGATAGCAATCAGCCCCAGCATTTT. This chain connects TRBV6-4 to TRBJ1-5, with D unclear. Trimming shortened V by 6 bases and J by 0 bases, and 12 bases separated the two germline ends. Germline V gene lookup returns CDR1 MRHNA and CDR2 SNTAGT. This CDR3 has 15 residues.

This clone was detected a few times. The rearrangement links TRBV28 to TRBJ2-6, with a tentative D call TRBD1 (5 bases). The CDR3 is 15 amino acids. CDR1 MDHEN and CDR2 SYDVKM come from the germline V gene. The V end was cut by 10 bases, the J end by 0 bases, with 13 bases between. The CDR3 DNA sequence: TGTGCCACCTCGACAGAACACTCTGGGGCCAACGTCCTGACTTTC. It translates to CATSTEHSGANVLTF.

V is TRBV6-6 and J is TRBJ1-5; 9 positions agree with TRBD1. J lost 7 bases, V lost 5 bases, and 9 bases had no gene match. Germline V gene sequence: CDR1 MNHNY, CDR2 SVGAGI (reference sequence). The CDR3 sequence is 15 residues long. The CDR3 DNA reads as TGTGCCAGCAGTAAGCGGGACAGGGTTTACCAGCCCCAGCATTTT. It codes for CASSKRDRVYQPQHF.

The chain is built from TRBV11-2 and TRBJ2-7, with 10 bases that match TRBD2. V lost 5 bases, J lost 6 bases, and 13 bases stayed unmatched. Germline V gives CDR1 SGHAT, CDR2 FQNNGV. CDR3 length equals 16 residues. The CDR3 coding sequence is TGTGCCAGCAGCCCAATAGCGGGGGGCCCTATTAGCGAGCAGTACTTC. As protein: CASSPIAGGPISEQYF.

The chain employs TRBV12-3 or TRBV12-4 and TRBJ2-1; 9 bases align to TRBD1. The V gene end was trimmed by 6 bases and the J gene end by 14 bases; junction bases not matched to a gene: 5. The CDR3 totals 11 residues. The CDR3 reads CASRRQGGEFF. The CDR3 nucleotides are TGTGCCAGCAGGAGACAGGGGGGTGAGTTCTTC.